The rows below give T cell receptor beta chains drawn from one sample of a study of T cell clonotyping in hematopoietic cell transplantation. Using immunoSEQ multiplex PCR, the repertoire was profiled, and TCRdb retains in-frame clones only, with some absent. The sample has about 43,000 clones; about 85% are singletons. The input for sequencing was peripheral blood mononuclear cells, taken before stem cell transplant. These receptors were collected from a man between 60 and 70 years old with acute myeloid leukemia. Some clones in this sample may be carry-over from other donors' samples. The CDR3 runs from the conserved cysteine through the conserved F or W. D genes are given only for firm matches. A row's size may be missing; if present it is once, few, many or a size class.

j_gene	d_gene	v_gene	abundance	CDR3aa	CDR3nt
TRBJ1-5	-	TRBV7-8	few	CASSLSRTLSNQPQHF	TGTGCCAGCAGCTTAAGCCGGACGCTGAGCAATCAGCCCCAGCATTTT
TRBJ2-7	TRBD2	TRBV7-2	-	CASSLARGVREQYF	TGTGCCAGCAGCTTAGCCCGGGGGGTTCGCGAGCAGTACTTC
TRBJ2-5	-	TRBV7-9	-	CASSPEGRSVGETQYF	TGTGCCAGCAGCCCCGAAGGACGGTCGGTTGGGGAGACCCAGTACTTC
TRBJ1-4	-	TRBV28	-	CASSSLQGPRREKLFF	TGTGCCAGCAGTTCCCTCCAAGGTCCCCGACGGGAAAAACTGTTTTTT
TRBJ2-4	-	TRBV27	-	CASSQYGIQYF	TGTGCCAGCAGCCAATACGGCATTCAGTACTTC
TRBJ1-3	-	TRBV25-1	-	CASSESSQGILNTIYF	TGTGCCAGCAGTGAATCCAGTCAGGGCATTCTAAACACCATATATTTT
TRBJ1-4	-	TRBV9	-	CASSVGTGSGFEKLFF	TGTGCCAGCAGCGTAGGCACAGGGAGCGGTTTTGAAAAACTGTTTTTT
TRBJ1-3	-	TRBV7-3	-	CASSPYSSGNTIYF	TGTGCCAGCAGCCCTTACAGTTCTGGAAACACCATATATTTT
TRBJ1-2	-	TRBV28	once	CASSFLVEDGYTF	TGTGCCAGCAGTTTCCTAGTCGAGGATGGCTACACCTTC
TRBJ1-1	TRBD1	TRBV19	-	CATGDRVNEAFF	TGTGCCACAGGGGACAGGGTGAATGAAGCTTTCTTT
TRBJ1-5	TRBD1	TRBV2	-	CASIGDRGNQPQHF	TGTGCCAGCATAGGGGACAGGGGCAATCAGCCCCAGCATTTT
TRBJ1-5	-	TRBV19	-	CASTYSGGNQPQHF	TGTGCCAGTACTTACTCAGGGGGCAATCAGCCCCAGCATTTT
TRBJ2-7	TRBD1	TRBV5-4	-	CASSFRGISHEQYF	TGTGCCAGCAGCTTCAGGGGGATTTCCCACGAGCAGTACTTC
TRBJ2-7	-	TRBV5-6	-	CASSLISETPTYEQYF	TGTGCCAGCAGCTTGATCTCCGAGACGCCGACCTACGAGCAGTACTTC
TRBJ1-6	-	TRBV19	-	CASSIGDGLRSPLHF	TGTGCCAGTAGTATAGGGGACGGACTTCGCTCACCCCTCCACTTT
TRBJ2-7	-	TRBV5-4	-	CASSPDGYEQYF	TGTGCCAGCAGCCCGGACGGCTACGAGCAGTACTTC
TRBJ2-5	-	TRBV11-3	-	CASSLAGETQYF	TGTGCCAGCAGCTTAGCAGGGGAGACCCAGTACTTC
TRBJ2-7	TRBD1	TRBV5-6	once	CASSLGGQGPYEQYF	TGTGCCAGCAGCTTGGGCGGACAGGGGCCCTACGAGCAGTACTTC
TRBJ2-2	-	TRBV6-5	once	CASSYSYSSTGELFF	TGTGCCAGCAGTTACTCGTATAGCTCCACCGGGGAGCTGTTTTTT
TRBJ1-1	-	TRBV5-1	-	CASSWTSMNTEAFF	TGCGCCAGCAGCTGGACAAGTATGAACACTGAAGCTTTCTTT
TRBJ1-2	-	TRBV7-6	-	CASSLRTRGELGYGYTF	TGTGCCAGCAGCTTACGGACGAGGGGGGAGTTGGGCTATGGCTACACCTTC
TRBJ2-7	TRBD2	TRBV25-1	-	CASRLPGTSSYEQYF	TGTGCCAGCAGACTCCCCGGGACTAGCTCCTACGAGCAGTACTTC
TRBJ1-5	-	TRBV28	-	CASSFGGLLRQPQHF	TGTGCCAGCAGTTTTGGCGGCCTCCTTAGGCAGCCCCAGCATTTT
TRBJ1-6	-	TRBV9	-	CASSVDPLGRNSPLHF	TGTGCCAGCAGCGTAGATCCGCTGGGGCGAAATTCACCCCTCCACTTT
TRBJ1-6	TRBD1	TRBV7-2	few	CASSHRGSPLHF	TGTGCCAGCAGCCACAGGGGTTCACCCCTCCACTTT
TRBJ1-2	-	TRBV29-1	-	CSVGGSNYGYTF	TGCAGCGTCGGGGGGAGCAACTATGGCTACACCTTC
TRBJ1-6	-	TRBV5-1	-	CASSLEGGRDSPLHF	TGCGCCAGCAGCTTAGAGGGCGGAAGGGATTCACCCCTCCACTTT
TRBJ1-1	-	TRBV11-2	-	CASSSAGMNTEAFF	TGTGCCAGCAGCTCCGCGGGGATGAACACTGAAGCTTTCTTT
TRBJ1-2	-	TRBV7-2	-	CASSFLYGYTF	TGTGCCAGCAGCTTCCTCTATGGCTACACCTTC
TRBJ1-2	-	TRBV7-6	once	CASSLRESNGYTF	TGTGCCAGCAGCTTAAGGGAAAGTAATGGCTACACCTTC
TRBJ2-6	-	TRBV19	-	CASSLANSGANVLTF	TGTGCCAGTAGTCTGGCCAACTCTGGGGCCAACGTCCTGACTTTC
TRBJ2-7	-	TRBV28	-	CASSLAGQSFIGQYF	TGTGCCAGCAGTTTAGCGGGACAAAGCTTTATCGGGCAGTACTTC
TRBJ1-4	TRBD1	TRBV5-6	-	CASSDGTGREKLFF	TGTGCCAGCAGCGATGGGACAGGGCGGGAAAAACTGTTTTTT
TRBJ1-2	-	TRBV6-1	-	CASSEWEALSYGYTF	TGTGCCAGCAGTGAATGGGAGGCCTTGAGCTATGGCTACACCTTC
TRBJ2-2	TRBD1	TRBV7-2	-	CASSFGQVWTGELFF	TGTGCCAGCAGCTTCGGACAGGTCTGGACCGGGGAGCTGTTTTTT